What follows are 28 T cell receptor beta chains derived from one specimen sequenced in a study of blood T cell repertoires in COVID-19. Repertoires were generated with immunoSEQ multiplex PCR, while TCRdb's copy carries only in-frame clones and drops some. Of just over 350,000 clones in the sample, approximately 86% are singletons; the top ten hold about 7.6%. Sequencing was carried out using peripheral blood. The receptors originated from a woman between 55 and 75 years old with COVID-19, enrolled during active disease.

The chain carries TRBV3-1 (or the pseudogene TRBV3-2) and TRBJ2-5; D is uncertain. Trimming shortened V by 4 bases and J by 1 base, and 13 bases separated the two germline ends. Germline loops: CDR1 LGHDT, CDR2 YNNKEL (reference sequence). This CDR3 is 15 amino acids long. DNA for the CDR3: TGTGCCAGCAGCCGCGGCTTGAGCCCCCAAGAGACCCAGTACTTC. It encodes CASSRGLSPQETQYF.

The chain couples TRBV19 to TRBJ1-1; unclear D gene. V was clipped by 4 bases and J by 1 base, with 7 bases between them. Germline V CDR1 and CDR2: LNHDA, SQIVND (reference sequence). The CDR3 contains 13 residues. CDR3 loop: CASSTQRNTEAFF. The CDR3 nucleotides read TGTGCCAGTAGTACACAGAGGAACACTGAAGCTTTCTTT.

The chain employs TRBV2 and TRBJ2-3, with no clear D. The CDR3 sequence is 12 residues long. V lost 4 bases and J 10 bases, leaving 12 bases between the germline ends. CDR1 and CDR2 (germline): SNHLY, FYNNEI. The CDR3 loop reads CASSVWSQAQYF. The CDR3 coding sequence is TGTGCCAGCAGTGTTTGGTCCCAGGCGCAGTATTTT.

CDR3: CASSFSGDVETQYF. CDR3 coding DNA: TGCGCCAGCAGCTTTAGCGGGGATGTGGAGACCCAGTACTTC. This chain uses TRBV5-1 with TRBJ2-5, with 8 bases that match TRBD2. Germline lookup yields CDR1 SGHRS and CDR2 YFSETQ. The V and J ends lost 2 bases and 5 bases, in that order; junction bases with no gene match: 5. This CDR3 is built from 14 residues.

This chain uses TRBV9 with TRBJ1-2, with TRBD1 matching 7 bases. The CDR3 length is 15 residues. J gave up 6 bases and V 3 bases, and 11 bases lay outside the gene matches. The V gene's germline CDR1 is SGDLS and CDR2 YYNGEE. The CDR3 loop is CASSDHSGTADGYTF. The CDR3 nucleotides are TGTGCCAGCAGCGACCACTCCGGGACAGCCGATGGCTACACCTTC.

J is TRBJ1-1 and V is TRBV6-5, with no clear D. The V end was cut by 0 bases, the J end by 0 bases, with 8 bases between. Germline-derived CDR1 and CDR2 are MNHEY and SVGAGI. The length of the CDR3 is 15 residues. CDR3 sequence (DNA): TGTGCCAGCAGTTACTCTGTACTGATGAACACTGAAGCTTTCTTT. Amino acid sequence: CASSYSVLMNTEAFF.

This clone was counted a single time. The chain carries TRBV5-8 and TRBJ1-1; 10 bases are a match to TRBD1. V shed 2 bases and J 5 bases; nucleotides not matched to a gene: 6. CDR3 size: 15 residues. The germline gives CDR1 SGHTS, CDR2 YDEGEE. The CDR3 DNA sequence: TGTGCCAGCAGCTTCGGGACAGGGGACTCGACTGAAGCTTTCTTT. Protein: CASSFGTGDSTEAFF.

This CDR3 reads CASSLGEGGTAKNIQYF. As DNA, the CDR3 is TGTGCCAGCAGCTTAGGCGAAGGGGGCACGGCCAAAAACATTCAGTACTTC. V usage is TRBV11-2 and J usage is TRBJ2-4; 7 positions agree with TRBD1. Trimming took 1 base from V and 1 from J; bases not matched to a gene: 7. This CDR3 has 17 residues. Germline V gives CDR1 SGHAT, CDR2 FQNNGV.

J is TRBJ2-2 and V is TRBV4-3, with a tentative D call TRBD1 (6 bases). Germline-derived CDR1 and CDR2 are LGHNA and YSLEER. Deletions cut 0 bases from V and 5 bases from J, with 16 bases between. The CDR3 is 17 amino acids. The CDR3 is CASSQDPPNRETGELFF. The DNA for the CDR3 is TGCGCCAGCAGCCAAGATCCCCCCAACAGGGAAACCGGGGAGCTGTTTTTT.

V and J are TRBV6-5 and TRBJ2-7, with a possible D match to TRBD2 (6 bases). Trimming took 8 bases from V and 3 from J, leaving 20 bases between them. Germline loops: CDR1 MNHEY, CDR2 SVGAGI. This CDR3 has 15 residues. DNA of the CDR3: TGTGCCAGCGGGCTGCGGGGATCAATCGACTACGAGCAGTACTTC. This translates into CASGLRGSIDYEQYF.

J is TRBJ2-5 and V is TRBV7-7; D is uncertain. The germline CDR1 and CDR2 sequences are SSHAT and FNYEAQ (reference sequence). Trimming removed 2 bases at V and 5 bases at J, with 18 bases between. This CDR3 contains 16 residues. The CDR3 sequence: CASSLFQAFRSETQYF. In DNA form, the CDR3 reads TGTGCCAGCAGCTTATTTCAGGCATTCCGCAGCGAGACCCAGTACTTC.

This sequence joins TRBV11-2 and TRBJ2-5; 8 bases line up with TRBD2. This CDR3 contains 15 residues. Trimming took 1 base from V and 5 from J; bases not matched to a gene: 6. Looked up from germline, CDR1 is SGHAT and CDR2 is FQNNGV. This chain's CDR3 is CASSLVGGAGETQYF. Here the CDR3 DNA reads TGTGCCAGCAGCTTAGTCGGGGGGGCTGGTGAGACCCAGTACTTC.

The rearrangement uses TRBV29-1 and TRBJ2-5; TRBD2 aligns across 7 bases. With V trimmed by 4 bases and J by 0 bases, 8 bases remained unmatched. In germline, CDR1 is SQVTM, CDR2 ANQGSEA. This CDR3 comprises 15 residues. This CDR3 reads CSVGGAGTYQETQYF. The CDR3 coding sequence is TGCAGCGTTGGGGGAGCGGGAACGTACCAAGAGACCCAGTACTTC.

The CDR3 reads CASSIGPQLRGGYTF. The CDR3 DNA reads TGTGCCAGTAGTATAGGACCGCAACTAAGAGGCGGCTACACCTTC. This chain connects TRBV19 to TRBJ1-2; no reliable D call. V was pared by 1 base and J by 8 bases, with 17 bases between. The CDR3 contains 15 residues. In germline, CDR1 is LNHDA, CDR2 SQIVND (reference sequence).

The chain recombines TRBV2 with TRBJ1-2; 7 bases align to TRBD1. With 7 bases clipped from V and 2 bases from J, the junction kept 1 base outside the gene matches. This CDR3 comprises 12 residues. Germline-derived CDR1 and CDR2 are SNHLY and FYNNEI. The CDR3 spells CASTGGNYGYTF. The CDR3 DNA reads TGTGCCAGCACAGGGGGAAACTATGGCTACACCTTC.

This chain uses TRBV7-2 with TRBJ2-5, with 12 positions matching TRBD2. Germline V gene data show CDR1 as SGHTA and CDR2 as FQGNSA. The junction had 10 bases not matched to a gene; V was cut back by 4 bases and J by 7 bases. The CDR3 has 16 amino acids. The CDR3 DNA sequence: TGTGCCAGCAGCTCTACTCTAGCGGGGGGGCTCAGGACCCAGTACTTC. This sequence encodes CASSSTLAGGLRTQYF. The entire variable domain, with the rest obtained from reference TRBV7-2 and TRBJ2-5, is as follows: GAGVSQSPSNKVTEKGKDVELRCDPISGHTALYWYRQSLGQGLEFLIYFQGNSAPDKSGLPSDRFSAERTGGSVSTLTIQRTQQEDSAVYLCASSSTLAGGLRTQYFGPGTRLLVL.

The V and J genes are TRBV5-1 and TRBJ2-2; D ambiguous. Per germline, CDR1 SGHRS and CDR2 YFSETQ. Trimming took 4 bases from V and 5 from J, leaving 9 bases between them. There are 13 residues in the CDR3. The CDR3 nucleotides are TGCGCCAGCAGCGTCCCCGGGACCGGGGAGCTGTTTTTT. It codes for CASSVPGTGELFF.

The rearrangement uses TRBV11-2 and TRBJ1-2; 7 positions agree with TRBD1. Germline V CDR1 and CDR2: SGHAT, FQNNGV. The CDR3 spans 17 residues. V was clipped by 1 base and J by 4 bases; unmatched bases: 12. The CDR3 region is CASSLATQKTGTYGYTF. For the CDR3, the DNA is TGTGCCAGCAGCTTAGCAACCCAAAAGACAGGGACCTATGGCTACACCTTC.

CDR3 in DNA: TGCGCCAGCAGAGGGGGTTCCAATGAGCAGTTCTTC. Translation gives CASRGGSNEQFF. This rearrangement joins TRBV5-1 to TRBJ2-1; perhaps TRBD1 as D (6 bases). The V end lost 5 bases, the J end lost 6 bases, and 9 bases lay between the germline ends. Germline CDR1 and CDR2: SGHRS and YFSETQ. This CDR3 spans 12 amino acids. Based on the CDR3 plus reference TRBV5-1 and TRBJ2-1, the full variable domain is KAGVTQTPRYLIKTRGQQVTLSCSPISGHRSVSWYQQTPGQGLQFLFEYFSETQRNKGNFPGRFSGRQFSNSRSEMNVSTLELGDSALYLCASRGGSNEQFFGPGTRLTVL.

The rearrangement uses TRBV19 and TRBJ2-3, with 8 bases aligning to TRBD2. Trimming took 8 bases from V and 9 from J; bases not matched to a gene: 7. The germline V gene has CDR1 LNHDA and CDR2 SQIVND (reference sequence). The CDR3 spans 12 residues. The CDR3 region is CASSLVAGTQYF. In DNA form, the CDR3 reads TGTGCCAGTTCGTTAGTAGCGGGGACGCAGTATTTT.

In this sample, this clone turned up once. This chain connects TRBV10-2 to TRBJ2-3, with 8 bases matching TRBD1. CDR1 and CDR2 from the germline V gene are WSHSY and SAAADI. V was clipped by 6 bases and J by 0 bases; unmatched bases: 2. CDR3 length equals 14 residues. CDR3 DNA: TGCGCCAGCAGCCGGGACAGGAGCACAGATACGCAGTATTTT. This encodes CASSRDRSTDTQYF.

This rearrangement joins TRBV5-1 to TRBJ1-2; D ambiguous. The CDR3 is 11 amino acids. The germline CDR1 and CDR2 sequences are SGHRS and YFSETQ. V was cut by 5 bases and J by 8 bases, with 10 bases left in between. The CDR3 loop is CASSQSEGYTF. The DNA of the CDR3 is TGCGCCAGCAGTCAGTCCGAAGGCTACACCTTC.

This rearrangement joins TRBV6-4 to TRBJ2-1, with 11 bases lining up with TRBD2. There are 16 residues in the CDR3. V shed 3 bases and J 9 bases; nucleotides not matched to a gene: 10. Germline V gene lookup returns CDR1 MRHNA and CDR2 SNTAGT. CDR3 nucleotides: TGTGCCAGCAGTGAACTTAGCGGGGGGGACTTTGGTGAGCAGTTCTTC. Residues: CASSELSGGDFGEQFF.

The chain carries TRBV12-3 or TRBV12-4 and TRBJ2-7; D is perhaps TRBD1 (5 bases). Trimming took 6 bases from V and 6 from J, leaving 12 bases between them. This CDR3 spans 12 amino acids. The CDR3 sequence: CASSSVGREQYF. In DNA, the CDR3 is TGTGCCAGCAGCTCAGTGGGGCGCGAGCAGTACTTC.

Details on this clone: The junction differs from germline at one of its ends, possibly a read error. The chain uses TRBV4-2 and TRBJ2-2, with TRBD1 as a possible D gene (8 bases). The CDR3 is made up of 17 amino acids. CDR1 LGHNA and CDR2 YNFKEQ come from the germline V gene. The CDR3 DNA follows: TGTGCCAGCAGCCAAGATAGGACAGGGACTAACACCGGGAAGCTGTTTTTT. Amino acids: CASSQDRTGTNTGKLFF.

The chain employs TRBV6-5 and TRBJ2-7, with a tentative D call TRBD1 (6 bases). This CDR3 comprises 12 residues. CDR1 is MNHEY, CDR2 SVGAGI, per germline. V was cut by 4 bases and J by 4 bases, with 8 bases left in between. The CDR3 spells CASSWGQYEQYF. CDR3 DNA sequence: TGTGCCAGCAGTTGGGGGCAGTACGAGCAGTACTTC.

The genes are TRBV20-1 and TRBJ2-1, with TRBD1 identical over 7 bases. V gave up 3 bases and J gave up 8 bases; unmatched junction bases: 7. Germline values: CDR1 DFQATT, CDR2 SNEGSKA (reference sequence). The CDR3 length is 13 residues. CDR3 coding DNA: TGCAGTGCTAGTCGTAACCAGGGGGATGAGCAGTTCTTC. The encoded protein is CSASRNQGDEQFF.

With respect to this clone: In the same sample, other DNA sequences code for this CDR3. CDR3 sequence reads: CASSLGTSGGAGTDTQYF. The CDR3 DNA is TGTGCCAGCAGCCTTGGGACTAGCGGGGGGGCCGGCACAGATACGCAGTATTTT. J is TRBJ2-3 and V is TRBV4-2, with TRBD2 identical over 16 bases. The CDR3 is made up of 18 amino acids. J gave up 1 base and V 4 bases, and 5 bases lay outside the gene matches. The germline V gene has CDR1 LGHNA and CDR2 YNFKEQ.